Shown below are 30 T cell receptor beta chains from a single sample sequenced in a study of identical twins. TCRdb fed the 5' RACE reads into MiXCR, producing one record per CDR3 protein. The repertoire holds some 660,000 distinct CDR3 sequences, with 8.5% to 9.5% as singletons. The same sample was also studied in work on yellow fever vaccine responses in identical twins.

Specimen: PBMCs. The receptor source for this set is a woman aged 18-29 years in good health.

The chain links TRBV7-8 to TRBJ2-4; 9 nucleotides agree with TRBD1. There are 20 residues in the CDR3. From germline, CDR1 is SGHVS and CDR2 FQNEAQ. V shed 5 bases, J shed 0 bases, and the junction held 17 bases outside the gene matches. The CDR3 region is CASSQKPGQGLIVAKNIQYF. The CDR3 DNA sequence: TGTGCCAGCAGCCAGAAGCCGGGACAGGGATTGATAGTAGCCAAAAACATTCAGTACTTC.

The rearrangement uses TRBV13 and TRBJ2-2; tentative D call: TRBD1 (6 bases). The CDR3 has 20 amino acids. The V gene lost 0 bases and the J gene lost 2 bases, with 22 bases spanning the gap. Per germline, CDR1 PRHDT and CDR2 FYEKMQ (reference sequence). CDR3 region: CASSLGKPAPGQPNTGELFF. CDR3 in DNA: TGTGCCAGCAGCTTAGGAAAGCCCGCTCCGGGACAACCCAACACCGGGGAGCTGTTTTTT.

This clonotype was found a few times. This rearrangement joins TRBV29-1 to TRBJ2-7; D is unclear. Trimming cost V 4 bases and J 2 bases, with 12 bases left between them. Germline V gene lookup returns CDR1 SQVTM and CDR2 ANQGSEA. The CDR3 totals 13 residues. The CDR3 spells CSVGDGWPYEQYF. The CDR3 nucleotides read TGCAGCGTTGGGGATGGGTGGCCCTACGAGCAGTACTTC.

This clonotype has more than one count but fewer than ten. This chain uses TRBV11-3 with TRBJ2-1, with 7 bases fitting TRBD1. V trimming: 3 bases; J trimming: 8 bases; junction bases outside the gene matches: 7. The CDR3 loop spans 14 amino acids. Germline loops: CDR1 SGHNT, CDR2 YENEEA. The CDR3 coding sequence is TGTGCCAGCAGCTTCACGACAGGGCAACATGAGCAGTTCTTC. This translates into CASSFTTGQHEQFF.

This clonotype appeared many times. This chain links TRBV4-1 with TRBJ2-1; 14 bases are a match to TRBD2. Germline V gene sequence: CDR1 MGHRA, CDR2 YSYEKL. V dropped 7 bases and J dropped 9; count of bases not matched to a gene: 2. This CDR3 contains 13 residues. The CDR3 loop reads CASTGLAGGEQFF. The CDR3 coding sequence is TGCGCCAGCACCGGACTAGCGGGAGGTGAGCAGTTCTTC.

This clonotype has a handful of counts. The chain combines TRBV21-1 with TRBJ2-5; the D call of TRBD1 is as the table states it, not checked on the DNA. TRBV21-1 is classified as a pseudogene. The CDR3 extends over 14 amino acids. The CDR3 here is CATLPRGRGETQYF. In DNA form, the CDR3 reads TGTGCCACCCTCCCGAGGGGGCGAGGAGAGACCCAGTACTTC.

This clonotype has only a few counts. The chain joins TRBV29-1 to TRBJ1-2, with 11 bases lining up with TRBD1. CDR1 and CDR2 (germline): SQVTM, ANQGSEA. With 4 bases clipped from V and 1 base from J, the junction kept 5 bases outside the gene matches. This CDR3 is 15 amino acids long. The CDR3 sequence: CSVAAGTGGNYGYTF. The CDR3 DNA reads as TGCAGCGTTGCAGCCGGGACAGGGGGTAACTATGGCTACACCTTC.

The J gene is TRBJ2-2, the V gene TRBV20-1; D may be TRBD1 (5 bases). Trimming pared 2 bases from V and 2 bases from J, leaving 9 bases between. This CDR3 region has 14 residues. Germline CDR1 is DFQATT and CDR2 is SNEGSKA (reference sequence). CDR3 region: CSARPGHNTGELFF. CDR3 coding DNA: TGCAGTGCTAGACCCGGACATAACACCGGGGAGCTGTTTTTT.

In nucleotides, the CDR3 is TGTGCCAGCAGCTCCCGGACAGGGCCAGATACGCAGTATTTT. This translates into CASSSRTGPDTQYF. The rearrangement links TRBV7-2 to TRBJ2-3; 8 bases align to TRBD1. CDR3 length equals 14 residues. CDR1 SGHTA and CDR2 FQGNSA come from the germline V gene. Trimming at V came to 4 bases and at J to 4 bases, leaving 4 bases not matched to a gene.

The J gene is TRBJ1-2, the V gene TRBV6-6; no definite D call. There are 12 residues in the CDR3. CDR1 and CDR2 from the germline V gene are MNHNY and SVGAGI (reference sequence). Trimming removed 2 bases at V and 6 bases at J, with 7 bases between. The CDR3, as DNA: TGTGCCAGCAGTTACCTGGCGGATGGCTACACCTTC. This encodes CASSYLADGYTF.

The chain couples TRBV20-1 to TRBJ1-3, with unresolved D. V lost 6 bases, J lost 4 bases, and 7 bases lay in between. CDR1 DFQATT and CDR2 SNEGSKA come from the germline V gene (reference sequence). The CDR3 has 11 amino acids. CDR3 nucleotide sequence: TGCAGTGCCCCGCAGGGAAACACCATATATTTT. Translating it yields CSAPQGNTIYF.

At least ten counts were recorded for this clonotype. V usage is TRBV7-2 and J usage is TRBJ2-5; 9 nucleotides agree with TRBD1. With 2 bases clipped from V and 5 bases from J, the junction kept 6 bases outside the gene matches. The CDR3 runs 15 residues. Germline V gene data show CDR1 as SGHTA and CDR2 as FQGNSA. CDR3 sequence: CASSLPGDRDETQYF. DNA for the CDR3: TGTGCCAGCAGCTTACCAGGGGACAGGGATGAGACCCAGTACTTC. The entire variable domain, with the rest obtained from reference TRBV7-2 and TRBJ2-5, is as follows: GAGVSQSPSNKVTEKGKDVELRCDPISGHTALYWYRQSLGQGLEFLIYFQGNSAPDKSGLPSDRFSAERTGGSVSTLTIQRTQQEDSAVYLCASSLPGDRDETQYFGPGTRLLVL.

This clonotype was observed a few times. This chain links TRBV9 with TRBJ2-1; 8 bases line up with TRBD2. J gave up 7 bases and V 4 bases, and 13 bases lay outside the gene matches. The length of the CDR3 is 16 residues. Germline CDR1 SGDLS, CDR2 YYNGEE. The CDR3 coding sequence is TGTGCCAGCAGCCCTCCCCCGGATACTAGCGGTAATGAGCAGTTCTTC. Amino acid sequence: CASSPPPDTSGNEQFF.

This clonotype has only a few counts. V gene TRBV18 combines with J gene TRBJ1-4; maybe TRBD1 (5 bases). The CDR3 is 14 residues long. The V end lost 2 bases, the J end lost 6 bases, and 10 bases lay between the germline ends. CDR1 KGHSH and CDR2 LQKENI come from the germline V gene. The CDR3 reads CASSPEQGDEKLFF. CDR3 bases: TGTGCCAGCTCACCAGAGCAGGGAGATGAAAAACTGTTTTTT.

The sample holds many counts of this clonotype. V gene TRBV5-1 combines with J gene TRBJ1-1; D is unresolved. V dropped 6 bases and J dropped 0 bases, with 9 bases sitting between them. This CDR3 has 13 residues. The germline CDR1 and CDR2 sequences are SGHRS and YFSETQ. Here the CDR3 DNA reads TGCGCCAGCACCAATGGGCTGAACACTGAAGCTTTCTTT. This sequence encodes CASTNGLNTEAFF.

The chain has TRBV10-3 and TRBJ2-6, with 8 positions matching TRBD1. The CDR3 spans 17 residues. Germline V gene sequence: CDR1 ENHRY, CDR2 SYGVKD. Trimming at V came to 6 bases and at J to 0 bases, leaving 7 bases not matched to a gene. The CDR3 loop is CAISPTGVPSGANVLTF. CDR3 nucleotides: TGTGCCATCAGCCCGACAGGGGTTCCCTCTGGGGCCAACGTCCTGACTTTC.

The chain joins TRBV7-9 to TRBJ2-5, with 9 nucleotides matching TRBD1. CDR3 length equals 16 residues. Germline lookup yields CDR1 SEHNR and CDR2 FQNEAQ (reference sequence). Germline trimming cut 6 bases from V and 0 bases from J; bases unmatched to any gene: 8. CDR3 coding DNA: TGTGCCAGCAGGCACCCGGGACAGGGCAACCAAGAGACCCAGTACTTC. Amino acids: CASRHPGQGNQETQYF.

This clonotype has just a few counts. The CDR3 protein is CASGLEGAGMIYGYTF. The CDR3 DNA reads as TGTGCTAGTGGTTTGGAAGGTGCAGGGATGATATACGGCTACACCTTC. The chain is built from TRBV12-5 and TRBJ1-2; TRBD1 is a possible D gene (5 bases). This CDR3 has 16 residues. V dropped 1 base and J dropped 8 bases, with 20 bases sitting between them. From germline, CDR1 is LGHNT and CDR2 FRNRAP.

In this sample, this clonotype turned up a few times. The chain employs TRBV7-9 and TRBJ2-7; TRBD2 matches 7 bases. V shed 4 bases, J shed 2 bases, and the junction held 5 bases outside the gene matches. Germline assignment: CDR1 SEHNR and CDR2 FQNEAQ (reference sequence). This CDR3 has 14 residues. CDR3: CASSSYTSAYEQYF. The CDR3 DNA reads TGTGCCAGCAGCTCCTATACTAGCGCCTACGAGCAGTACTTC.

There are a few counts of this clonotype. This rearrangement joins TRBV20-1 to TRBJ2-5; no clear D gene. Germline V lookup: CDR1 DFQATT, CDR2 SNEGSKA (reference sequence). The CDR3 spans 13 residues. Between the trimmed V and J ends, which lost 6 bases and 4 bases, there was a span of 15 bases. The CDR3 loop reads CSAPPSVGETQYF. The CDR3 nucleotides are TGCAGTGCCCCCCCCAGCGTCGGAGAGACCCAGTACTTC.

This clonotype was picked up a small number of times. The CDR3 sequence is CASSSTLTGYEQYF. The CDR3 DNA reads TGTGCCAGCAGCTCCACTCTGACAGGGTACGAGCAGTACTTC. The V and J genes are TRBV7-8 and TRBJ2-7; TRBD1 matches at 7 bases. The CDR3 runs to 14 residues. Germline CDR1 and CDR2: SGHVS and FQNEAQ. V shed 4 bases and J 4 bases; nucleotides not matched to a gene: 7.

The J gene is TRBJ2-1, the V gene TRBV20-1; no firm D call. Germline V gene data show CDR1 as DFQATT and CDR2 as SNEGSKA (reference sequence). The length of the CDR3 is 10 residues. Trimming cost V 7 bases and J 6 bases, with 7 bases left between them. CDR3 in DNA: TGCAGTGTTTGGCGCAATGAGCAGTTCTTC. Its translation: CSVWRNEQFF.

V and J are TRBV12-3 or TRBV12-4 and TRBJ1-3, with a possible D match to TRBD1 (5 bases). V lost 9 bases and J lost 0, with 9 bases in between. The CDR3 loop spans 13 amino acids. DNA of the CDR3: TGTGCCAGAGGGACCGACTCTGGAAACACCATATATTTT. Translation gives CARGTDSGNTIYF.

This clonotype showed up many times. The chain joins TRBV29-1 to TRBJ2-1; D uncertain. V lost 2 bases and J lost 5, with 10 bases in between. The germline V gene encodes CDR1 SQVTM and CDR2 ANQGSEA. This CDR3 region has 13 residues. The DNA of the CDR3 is TGCAGCGTTGAAAGAGGCTGGGACAATGAGCAGTTCTTC. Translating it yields CSVERGWDNEQFF.

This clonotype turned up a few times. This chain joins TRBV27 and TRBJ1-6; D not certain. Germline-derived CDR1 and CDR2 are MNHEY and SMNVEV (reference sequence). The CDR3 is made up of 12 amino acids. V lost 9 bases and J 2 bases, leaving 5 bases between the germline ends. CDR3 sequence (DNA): TGTGCCAGTGGGACCTATAATTCACCCCTCCACTTT. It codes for CASGTYNSPLHF.

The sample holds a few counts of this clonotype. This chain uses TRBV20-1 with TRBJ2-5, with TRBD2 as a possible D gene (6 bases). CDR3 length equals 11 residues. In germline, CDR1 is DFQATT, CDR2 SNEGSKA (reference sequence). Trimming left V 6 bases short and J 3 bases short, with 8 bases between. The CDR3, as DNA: TGCAGTGCGGTAGCGGAAGAGACCCAGTACTTC. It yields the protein CSAVAEETQYF.

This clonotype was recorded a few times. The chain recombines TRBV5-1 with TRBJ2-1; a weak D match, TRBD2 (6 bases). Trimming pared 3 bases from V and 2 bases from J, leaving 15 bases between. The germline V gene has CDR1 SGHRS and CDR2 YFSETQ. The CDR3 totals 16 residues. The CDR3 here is CASSSRTTYTYNEQFF. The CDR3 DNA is TGCGCCAGCAGCTCCAGGACTACCTATACCTACAATGAGCAGTTCTTC.

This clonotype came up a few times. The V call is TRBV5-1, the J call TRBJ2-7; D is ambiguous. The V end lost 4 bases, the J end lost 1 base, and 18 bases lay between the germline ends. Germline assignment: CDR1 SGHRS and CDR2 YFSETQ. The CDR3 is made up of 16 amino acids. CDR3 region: CASSPYKSQASYEQYF. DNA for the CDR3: TGCGCCAGCAGCCCCTACAAATCGCAGGCTTCCTACGAGCAGTACTTC.

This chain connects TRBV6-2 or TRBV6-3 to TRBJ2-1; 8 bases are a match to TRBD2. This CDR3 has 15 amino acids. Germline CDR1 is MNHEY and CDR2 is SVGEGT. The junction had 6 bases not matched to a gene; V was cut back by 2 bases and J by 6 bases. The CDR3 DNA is TGTGCCAGCAGTTACCGGACTAGCCATGTCAATGAGCAGTTCTTC. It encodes CASSYRTSHVNEQFF.

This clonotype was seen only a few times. The CDR3 sequence: CSADRITGELFF. The CDR3 DNA follows: TGCAGTGCTGACAGGATCACCGGGGAGCTGTTTTTT. This rearrangement joins TRBV20-1 to TRBJ2-2, with a weak D call TRBD1 (6 bases). V was clipped by 5 bases and J by 4 bases, with 8 bases between them. The CDR3 spans 12 residues. CDR1 DFQATT and CDR2 SNEGSKA come from the germline V gene (reference sequence).